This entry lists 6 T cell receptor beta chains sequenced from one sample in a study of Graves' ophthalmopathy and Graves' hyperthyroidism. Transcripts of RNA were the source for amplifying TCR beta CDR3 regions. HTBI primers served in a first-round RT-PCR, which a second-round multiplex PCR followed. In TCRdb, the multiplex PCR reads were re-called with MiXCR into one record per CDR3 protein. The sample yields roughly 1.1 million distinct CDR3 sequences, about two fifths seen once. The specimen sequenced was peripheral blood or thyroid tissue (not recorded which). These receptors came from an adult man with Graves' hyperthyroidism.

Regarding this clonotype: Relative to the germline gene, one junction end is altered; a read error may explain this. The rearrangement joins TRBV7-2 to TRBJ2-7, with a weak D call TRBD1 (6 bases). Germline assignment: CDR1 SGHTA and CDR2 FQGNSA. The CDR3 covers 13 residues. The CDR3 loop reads CASRNGQTYERYF. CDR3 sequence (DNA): TGTGCCAGCAGGAATGGACAGACCTACGAGCGGTACTTC.

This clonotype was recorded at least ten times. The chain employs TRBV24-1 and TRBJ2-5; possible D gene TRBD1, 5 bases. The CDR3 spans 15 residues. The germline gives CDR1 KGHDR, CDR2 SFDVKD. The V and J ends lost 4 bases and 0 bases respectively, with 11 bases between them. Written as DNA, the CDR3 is TGTGCCACCAGTGAACTACAGGCGAACCAAGAGACCCAGTACTTC. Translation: CATSELQANQETQYF.

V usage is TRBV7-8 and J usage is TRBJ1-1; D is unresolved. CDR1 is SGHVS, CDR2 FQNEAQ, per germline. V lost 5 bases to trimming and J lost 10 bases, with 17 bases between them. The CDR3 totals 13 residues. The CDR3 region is CASSPMAHRGAFF. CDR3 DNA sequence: TGTGCCAGCAGCCCAATGGCACATCGGGGAGCTTTCTTT. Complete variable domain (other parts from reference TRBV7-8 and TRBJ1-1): GAGVSQSPRYKVAKRGQDVALRCDPISGHVSLFWYQQALGQGPEFLTYFQNEAQLDKSGLPSDRFFAERPEGSVSTLKIQRTQQEDSAVYLCASSPMAHRGAFFGQGTRLTVV.

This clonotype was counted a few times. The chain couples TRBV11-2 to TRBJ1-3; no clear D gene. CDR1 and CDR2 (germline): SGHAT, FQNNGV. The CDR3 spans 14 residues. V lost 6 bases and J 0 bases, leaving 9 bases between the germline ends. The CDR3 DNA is TGTGCCAGCAGACCCGGTTTCTCTGGAAACACCATATATTTT. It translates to CASRPGFSGNTIYF.

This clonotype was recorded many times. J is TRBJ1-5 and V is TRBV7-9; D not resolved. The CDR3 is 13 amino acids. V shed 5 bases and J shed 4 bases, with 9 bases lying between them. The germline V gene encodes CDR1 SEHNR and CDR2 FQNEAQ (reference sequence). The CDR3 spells CASSDEANQPQHF. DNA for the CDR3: TGTGCCAGCAGCGACGAAGCGAATCAGCCCCAGCATTTT.

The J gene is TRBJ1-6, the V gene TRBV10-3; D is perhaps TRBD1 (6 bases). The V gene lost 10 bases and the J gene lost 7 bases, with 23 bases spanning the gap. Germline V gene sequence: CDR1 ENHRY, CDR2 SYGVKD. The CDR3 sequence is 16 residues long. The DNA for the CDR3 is TGTGCCAGCAGCCCAAGCCGACAGGCTTCGAATTCACCCCTCCACTTT. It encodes CASSPSRQASNSPLHF.